Presented here are 7 T cell receptor beta chains from one specimen sequenced in a study of blood T cell repertoires in COVID-19. Sequenced by immunoSEQ multiplex PCR; TCRdb stores in-frame clones only, minus some. The table lists approximately 74,000 clones, 65% to 85% of them singletons, with 2.5% to 3% in the top ten. The sequencing input was peripheral blood. The receptors here all came from an elderly man with active or convalescent COVID-19.

The chain combines TRBV30 with TRBJ2-7; TRBD2 is a possible D gene (6 bases). The CDR3 totals 11 residues. V was trimmed by 5 bases and J by 5 bases, leaving 10 bases between them. Germline V gene sequence: CDR1 GTSNPN, CDR2 SVGIG (reference sequence). CDR3 sequence: CAWAEGHEQYF. Here the CDR3 DNA reads TGTGCCTGGGCGGAGGGCCACGAGCAGTACTTC.

V gene TRBV20-1 combines with J gene TRBJ1-6; 8 bases fit TRBD1. V lost 3 bases to trimming and J lost 4 bases; unmatched junction nucleotides: 11. This CDR3 region has 17 residues. Germline values: CDR1 DFQATT, CDR2 SNEGSKA (reference sequence). The DNA for the CDR3 is TGCAGTGCTAGTCCCCATGGGACAGGAATGTATAATTCACCCCTCCACTTT. It specifies CSASPHGTGMYNSPLHF.

Here the CDR3 reads CASSFSLGGFNYGYTF. CDR3 sequence (DNA): TGTGCCAGCAGCTTCTCACTTGGAGGGTTTAACTATGGCTACACCTTC. J is TRBJ1-2 and V is TRBV7-9; D gene unclear. The germline V and J ends were trimmed by 3 bases and 1 base, with 15 bases remaining between them. The CDR3 extends over 16 amino acids. Germline loops: CDR1 SEHNR, CDR2 FQNEAQ (reference sequence).

The chain recombines TRBV24-1 with TRBJ2-6, with 7 bases aligning to TRBD1. The CDR3 covers 14 residues. V was clipped by 10 bases and J by 4 bases; unmatched bases: 6. Germline V gene data show CDR1 as KGHDR and CDR2 as SFDVKD. CDR3 region: CATSQGYGANVLTF. In DNA form, the CDR3 reads TGTGCCACTTCACAGGGGTACGGGGCCAACGTCCTGACTTTC.

The V gene is TRBV29-1, the J gene TRBJ1-3; 7 bases map to TRBD1. V lost 5 bases and J lost 1; bases outside the gene matches: 8. The CDR3 consists of 15 residues. The germline V gene encodes CDR1 SQVTM and CDR2 ANQGSEA. CDR3 region: CSVQGDRVSGNTIYF. The CDR3 DNA sequence: TGCAGCGTTCAGGGTGACAGGGTTTCTGGAAACACCATATATTTT.

The chain combines TRBV11-2 with TRBJ1-1; D unresolved. There are 12 residues in the CDR3. V was trimmed by 5 bases and J by 5 bases, leaving 9 bases between them. Germline loops: CDR1 SGHAT, CDR2 FQNNGV. In DNA form, the CDR3 reads TGTGCCAGCAGCCCCCTCCGGACTGAAGCTTTCTTT. It codes for CASSPLRTEAFF.

The chain uses TRBV7-2 and TRBJ2-3, with TRBD2 matching over 14 bases. The trim removed 5 bases at V and 8 bases at J, leaving 6 bases unmatched. Germline loops: CDR1 SGHTA, CDR2 FQGNSA. The CDR3 is 15 amino acids. The CDR3 sequence: CASSPRLAGGSTQYF. Written as DNA, the CDR3 is TGTGCCAGCAGCCCCCGACTAGCGGGGGGGAGTACGCAGTATTTT. Together with reference TRBV7-2 and TRBJ2-3, the CDR3 gives the full variable domain: GAGVSQSPSNKVTEKGKDVELRCDPISGHTALYWYRQSLGQGLEFLIYFQGNSAPDKSGLPSDRFSAERTGGSVSTLTIQRTQQEDSAVYLCASSPRLAGGSTQYFGPGTRLTVL.